The 11 T cell receptor beta chains in this list originate from one sample, sequenced in a study of cytomegalovirus exposure and HLA in healthy donors. The PCR made use of 60 Vbeta and 13 Jbeta primers. The protocol was immunoSEQ multiplex PCR, while the TCRdb copy is restricted to in-frame clones and leaves out a portion. The sample includes around 170,000 clones, roughly 78% of them seen just once. The sequencing sample was made of PBMCs. The receptors stem from a woman aged 25 to 39 in good health and CMV-seronegative.

The J gene is TRBJ2-7, the V gene TRBV19, with 14 bases that match TRBD2. CDR3 length: 17 residues. CDR1 LNHDA and CDR2 SQIVND come from the germline V gene (reference sequence). Losses at the gene ends were 5 bases for V and 0 bases for J; bases not matched to a gene: 6. CDR3 region: CASSWTSGGPSSYEQYF. The CDR3, as DNA: TGTGCCAGTAGTTGGACTAGCGGGGGGCCGAGCTCCTACGAGCAGTACTTC. The complete variable domain, with remaining parts taken from reference TRBV19 and TRBJ2-7, reads DGGITQSPKYLFRKEGQNVTLSCEQNLNHDAMYWYRQDPGQGLRLIYYSQIVNDFQKGDIAEGYSVSREKKESFPLTVTSAQKNPTAFYLCASSWTSGGPSSYEQYFGPGTRLTVT.

This clone was found a few times. The gene calls are TRBV27 and TRBJ1-5; 7 nucleotides agree with TRBD1. The V and J ends lost 7 bases and 6 bases, in that order; junction bases with no gene match: 18. CDR1 and CDR2 (germline): MNHEY, SMNVEV (reference sequence). The CDR3 is 17 amino acids. As DNA, the CDR3 is TGTGCCAGCACCACTACCCCTTTGACAGGGAAGGTTCAGCCCCAGCATTTT. This sequence encodes CASTTTPLTGKVQPQHF.

This sequence joins TRBV4-2 and TRBJ2-3; 9 positions match TRBD2. The V gene end was trimmed by 0 bases and the J gene end by 0 bases; junction bases not matched to a gene: 7. Germline CDR1 reads LGHNA; CDR2 reads YNFKEQ. This CDR3 is 18 amino acids long. The CDR3: CASSQEGSGGPSTDTQYF. In nucleotides, the CDR3 is TGTGCCAGCAGCCAAGAGGGTAGCGGGGGCCCTAGCACAGATACGCAGTATTTT.

This chain links TRBV5-1 with TRBJ1-5; D not certain. V lost 3 bases to trimming and J lost 0 bases, with 4 bases between them. Per the germline V gene, CDR1 is SGHRS and CDR2 is YFSETQ. The CDR3 has 13 residues. The CDR3 protein is CASSSDSNQPQHF. In DNA, the CDR3 is TGCGCCAGCAGCTCAGATAGCAATCAGCCCCAGCATTTT.

This clone was observed a handful of times. The chain is built from TRBV7-3 and TRBJ2-3, with 7 positions matching TRBD2. With 6 bases clipped from V and 8 bases from J, the junction kept 8 bases outside the gene matches. Germline assignment: CDR1 SGHTA and CDR2 FQGTGA. This CDR3 spans 13 amino acids. CDR3 nucleotides: TGTGCCAGCAGTCTCAGAGAGCGGGGTACGCAGTATTTT. It translates to CASSLRERGTQYF.

As for this clone: Distinct nucleotide sequences in the sample also encode this CDR3. This chain links TRBV7-8 with TRBJ2-7, with TRBD1 identical over 9 bases. V gave up 1 base and J gave up 3 bases; unmatched junction bases: 1. In germline, CDR1 is SGHVS, CDR2 FQNEAQ. The CDR3 runs 14 residues. The CDR3 nucleotides read TGTGCCAGCAGCTTAGGGGACAGGGTCTACGAGCAGTACTTC. The encoded protein is CASSLGDRVYEQYF.

The rearrangement links TRBV19 to TRBJ2-7; 10 nucleotides align to TRBD1. The CDR3 loop spans 15 amino acids. The germline CDR1 and CDR2 sequences are LNHDA and SQIVND (reference sequence). Trimming removed 9 bases from V and 4 bases from J; junction bases left unmatched: 12. CDR3 DNA: TGTGCCAGCCGAGGGCAGGGACAGGGGACTTACGAGCAGTACTTC. Translating it yields CASRGQGQGTYEQYF.

J is TRBJ1-5 and V is TRBV7-4, with 8 bases fitting TRBD1. In germline, CDR1 is SGHVT, CDR2 SQSDAQ. The CDR3 length is 14 residues. Trimming removed 4 bases from V and 4 bases from J; junction bases left unmatched: 3. CDR3 loop: CASSSGQGNQPQHF. The CDR3 coding sequence is TGTGCCAGCAGCTCAGGACAGGGAAATCAGCCCCAGCATTTT.

The chain carries TRBV9 and TRBJ2-7; TRBD1 matches 7 bases. The ends lost 4 bases at V and 0 bases at J; junction bases unmatched: 10. There are 16 residues in the CDR3. CDR1 and CDR2 (germline): SGDLS, YYNGEE. The CDR3 spells CASSPRGGTFSYEQYF. The CDR3 nucleotides are TGTGCCAGCAGCCCCCGAGGGGGCACCTTCTCCTACGAGCAGTACTTC.

This sequence joins TRBV6-4 and TRBJ2-1, with D unclear. The V gene's germline CDR1 is MRHNA and CDR2 SNTAGT. V was trimmed by 6 bases and J by 7 bases, leaving 7 bases between them. This CDR3 has 11 amino acids. Written as DNA, the CDR3 is TGTGCCAGCAGCCAGGTAAATGAGCAGTTCTTC. As protein: CASSQVNEQFF.

The rearrangement uses TRBV30 and TRBJ1-4; perhaps TRBD1 as D (5 bases). This CDR3 contains 13 residues. Germline assignment: CDR1 GTSNPN and CDR2 SVGIG (reference sequence). V was trimmed by 4 bases and J by 8 bases, leaving 14 bases between them. The CDR3 sequence is CAWTRSRGEKLFF. CDR3 sequence (DNA): TGTGCCTGGACCAGGAGTCGGGGGGAAAAACTGTTTTTT.